The next 13 T cell receptor beta chains were all read from a single sample in a study of shared T cell receptors in the human thymus (dated by TCRdb to 2020 to 2023). The method behind the library was the immunoSEQ multiplex PCR assay. TCRdb retrieved this table from immuneACCESS and kept in-frame rearrangements only. Not all clones are present; in checked studies, unresolved V genes account for under half, and no reason is known for the remainder. Counted in this sample were about 610,000 clones; 70% to 90% of them appeared once. The ten largest clones add up to roughly 0.0097% of the sample. The same data also contributed to another study, on human thymus T cells.

The sample comprised thymocytes. These receptors were collected from a boy younger than two with a congenital heart defect. Donor details come from another sample of the same person, matched by shared clones.

This clone was observed a single time. J is TRBJ2-7 and V is TRBV27; 7 bases map to TRBD1. From germline, CDR1 is MNHEY and CDR2 SMNVEV (reference sequence). The CDR3 length is 12 residues. Trimming at V came to 5 bases and at J to 7 bases, leaving 5 bases not matched to a gene. For the CDR3, the DNA is TGTGCCAGCAGTCGACAGGGCGGGGAGCAGTACTTC. It encodes CASSRQGGEQYF.

The V call is TRBV7-8, the J call TRBJ2-7; D remains ambiguous. Germline V lookup: CDR1 SGHVS, CDR2 FQNEAQ. V was shortened by 1 base and J by 4 bases, with 14 bases between the two germline ends. CDR3 size: 15 residues. CDR3 region: CASSLDPSPMYEQYF. DNA for the CDR3: TGTGCCAGCAGCTTAGATCCTAGTCCTATGTACGAGCAGTACTTC.

The chain joins TRBV19 to TRBJ1-2; D ambiguous. Trimming removed 5 bases at V and 3 bases at J, with 13 bases between. This CDR3 has 14 residues. Germline CDR1 is LNHDA and CDR2 is SQIVND (reference sequence). This chain's CDR3 is CASSRLSGDYGYTF. The CDR3 nucleotides read TGTGCCAGTAGTCGCCTCTCAGGTGACTATGGCTACACCTTC.

The gene calls are TRBV15 and TRBJ2-3; D might be TRBD1 (6 bases). Trimming pared 3 bases from V and 8 bases from J, leaving 12 bases between. Germline V CDR1 and CDR2: LNHNV, YYDKDF (reference sequence). CDR3 size: 13 residues. The CDR3 sequence: CATSRAKGVTQYF. In DNA, the CDR3 is TGTGCCACCAGCAGGGCAAAGGGGGTTACGCAGTATTTT.

V and J are TRBV11-2 and TRBJ1-2, with 8 bases lining up with TRBD1. CDR3 length: 15 residues. V dropped 5 bases and J dropped 4; count of bases not matched to a gene: 9. CDR1 SGHAT and CDR2 FQNNGV come from the germline V gene. The DNA for the CDR3 is TGTGCCAGCAGCCTAAGGACAGGGTGGATCTATGGCTACACCTTC. It specifies CASSLRTGWIYGYTF.

The chain employs TRBV27 and TRBJ1-2; 11 nucleotides agree with TRBD1. Germline V gives CDR1 MNHEY, CDR2 SMNVEV (reference sequence). Losses at the gene ends were 5 bases for V and 8 bases for J; bases not matched to a gene: 7. This CDR3 comprises 14 residues. The CDR3 nucleotides read TGTGCCAGCAGTGTGGACAGGGGGCGGGGGGGCTACACCTTC. Translating gives CASSVDRGRGGYTF.

This clone was seen just once. The chain combines TRBV10-1 with TRBJ2-7, with 11 bases that match TRBD2. Germline CDR1 and CDR2: WNHNN and SYGVQD (reference sequence). The CDR3 is made up of 18 amino acids. V gave up 6 bases and J gave up 4 bases; unmatched junction bases: 17. CDR3 protein: CASRGRKRLAGRPYEQYF. The CDR3 DNA is TGCGCCAGCAGGGGACGGAAAAGACTAGCGGGGAGACCTTACGAGCAGTACTTC.

This chain connects TRBV7-9 to TRBJ2-3, with 8 bases that match TRBD1. Germline loops: CDR1 SEHNR, CDR2 FQNEAQ (reference sequence). The trim removed 5 bases at V and 4 bases at J, leaving 14 bases unmatched. The CDR3 is 17 residues long. In nucleotides, the CDR3 is TGTGCCAGCAGCCCACCCCCGACAGGGGCCAATGCAGATACGCAGTATTTT. Amino acids: CASSPPPTGANADTQYF. Full variable domain (rest looked up from reference TRBV7-9 and TRBJ2-3): DTGVSQNPRHKITKRGQNVTFRCDPISEHNRLYWYRQTLGQGPEFLTYFQNEAQLEKSRLLSDRFSAERPKGSFSTLEIQRTEQGDSAMYLCASSPPPTGANADTQYFGPGTRLTVL.

The count of this clone is one. This chain uses TRBV7-7 with TRBJ2-6; tentatively, D is TRBD2 (6 bases). The CDR3 is 19 residues long. V was cut by 5 bases and J by 0 bases, with 20 bases left in between. Germline-derived CDR1 and CDR2 are SSHAT and FNYEAQ (reference sequence). CDR3 protein: CASSPRGDGGPSGANVLTF. CDR3 DNA: TGTGCCAGCAGCCCCCGAGGTGACGGGGGACCCTCTGGGGCCAACGTCCTGACTTTC.

V gene TRBV28 combines with J gene TRBJ2-2; weak D call: TRBD2 (6 bases). CDR1 is MDHEN and CDR2 is SYDVKM in the germline V gene. Trimming removed 9 bases at V and 1 base at J, with 15 bases between. This CDR3 spans 15 amino acids. CDR3 bases: TGTGCCAGTTTGGGACTGGACCAGAACACCGGGGAGCTGTTTTTT. This encodes CASLGLDQNTGELFF.

V and J are TRBV10-3 and TRBJ2-2; D is possibly TRBD2 (6 bases). Germline loops: CDR1 ENHRY, CDR2 SYGVKD. The CDR3 runs 16 residues. V was clipped by 4 bases and J by 1 base, with 13 bases between them. In nucleotides, the CDR3 is TGTGCCATCAGTGGGTTGGGTAGCGGGAACACCGGGGAGCTGTTTTTT. As protein: CAISGLGSGNTGELFF.

This clone appeared a few times. This chain joins TRBV5-8 and TRBJ2-5; D perhaps matches TRBD2 (5 bases). Germline CDR1 SGHTS, CDR2 YDEGEE. Between the trimmed V and J ends, which lost 7 bases and 7 bases, there was a span of 20 bases. The CDR3 has 14 amino acids. CDR3 region: CASPARLTEGTQYF. DNA for the CDR3: TGTGCCAGCCCGGCCCGTTTGACCGAGGGGACCCAGTACTTC. Variable domain in full (rest from reference TRBV5-8 and TRBJ2-5): EAGVTQSPTHLIKTRGQQATLRCSPISGHTSVYWYQQALGLGLQFLLWYDEGEERNRGNFPPRFSGRQFPNYSSELNVNALELEDSALYLCASPARLTEGTQYFGPGTRLLVL.

The gene calls are TRBV5-6 and TRBJ2-5; 7 bases agree with TRBD2. J lost 2 bases, V lost 4 bases, and 11 bases had no gene match. Germline loops: CDR1 SGHDT, CDR2 YYEEEE. The CDR3 extends over 16 amino acids. CDR3 in amino acids: CASSILIAGQQETQYF. In nucleotides, the CDR3 is TGTGCCAGCAGCATCCTGATAGCGGGCCAGCAAGAGACCCAGTACTTC.